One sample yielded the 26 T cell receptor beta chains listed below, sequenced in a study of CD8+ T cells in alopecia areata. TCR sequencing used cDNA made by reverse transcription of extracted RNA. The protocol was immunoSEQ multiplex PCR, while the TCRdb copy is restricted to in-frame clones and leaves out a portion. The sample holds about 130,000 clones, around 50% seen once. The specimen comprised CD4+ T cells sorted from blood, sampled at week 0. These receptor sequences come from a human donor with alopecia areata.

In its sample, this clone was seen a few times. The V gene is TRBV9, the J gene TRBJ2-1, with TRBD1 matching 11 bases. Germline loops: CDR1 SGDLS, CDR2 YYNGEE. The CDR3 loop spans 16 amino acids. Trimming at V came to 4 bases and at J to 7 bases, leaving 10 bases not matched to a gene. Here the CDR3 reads CASSFTGDRGRNEQFF. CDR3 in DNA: TGTGCCAGCAGCTTCACGGGGGACAGGGGGAGGAATGAGCAGTTCTTC.

The CDR3 here is CASSLRQDQETQYF. Here the CDR3 DNA reads TGTGCCAGCAGCTTAAGGCAGGACCAAGAGACCCAGTACTTC. This chain connects TRBV11-3 to TRBJ2-5; no clear D. The CDR3 spans 14 residues. V was shortened by 2 bases and J by 0 bases, with 7 bases between the two germline ends. Per germline, CDR1 SGHNT and CDR2 YENEEA. Supplemented by reference TRBV11-3 and TRBJ2-5, the full variable domain reads EAGVVQSPRYKIIEKKQPVAFWCNPISGHNTLYWYLQNLGQGPELLIRYENEEAVDDSQLPKDRFSAERLKGVDSTLKIQPAELGDSAVYLCASSLRQDQETQYFGPGTRLLVL.

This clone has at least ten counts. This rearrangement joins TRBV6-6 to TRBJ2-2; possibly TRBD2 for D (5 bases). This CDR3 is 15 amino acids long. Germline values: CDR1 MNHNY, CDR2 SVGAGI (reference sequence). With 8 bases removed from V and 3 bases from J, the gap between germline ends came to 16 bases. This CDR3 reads CASASREKDTGELFF. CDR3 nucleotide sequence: TGTGCCAGCGCCTCCCGGGAAAAGGACACCGGGGAGCTGTTTTTT.

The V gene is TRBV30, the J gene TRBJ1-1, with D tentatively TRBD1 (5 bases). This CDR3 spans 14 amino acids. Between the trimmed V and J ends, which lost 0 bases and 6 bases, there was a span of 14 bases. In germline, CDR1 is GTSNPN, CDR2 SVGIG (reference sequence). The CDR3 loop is CAWSVRGGRPEAFF. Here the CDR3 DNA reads TGTGCCTGGAGTGTACGGGGCGGTAGGCCTGAAGCTTTCTTT. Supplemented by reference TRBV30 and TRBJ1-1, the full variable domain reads SQTIHQWPATLVQPVGSPLSLECTVEGTSNPNLYWYRQAAGRGLQLLFYSVGIGQISSEVPQNLSASRPQDRQFILSSKKLLLSDSGFYLCAWSVRGGRPEAFFGQGTRLTVV.

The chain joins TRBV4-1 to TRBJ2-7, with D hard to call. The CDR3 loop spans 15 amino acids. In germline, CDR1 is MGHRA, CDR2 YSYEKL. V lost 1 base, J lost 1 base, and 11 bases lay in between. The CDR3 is CASSQGPDVSYEQYF. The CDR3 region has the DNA TGCGCCAGCAGCCAAGGGCCAGACGTATCCTACGAGCAGTACTTC.

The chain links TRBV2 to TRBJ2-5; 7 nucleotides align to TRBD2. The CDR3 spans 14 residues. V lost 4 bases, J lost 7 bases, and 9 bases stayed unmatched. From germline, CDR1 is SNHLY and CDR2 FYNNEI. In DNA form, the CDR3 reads TGTGCCAGCAGTGCTCTAGCGGCCGCGGGGACCCAGTACTTC. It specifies CASSALAAAGTQYF.

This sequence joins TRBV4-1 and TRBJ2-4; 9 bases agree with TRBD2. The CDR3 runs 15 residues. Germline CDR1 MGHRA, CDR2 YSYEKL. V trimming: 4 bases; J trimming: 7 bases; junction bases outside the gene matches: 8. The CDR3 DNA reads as TGCGCCAGCAGCCCCGGAGCGGCGGGGGGGAACATTCAGTACTTC. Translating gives CASSPGAAGGNIQYF.

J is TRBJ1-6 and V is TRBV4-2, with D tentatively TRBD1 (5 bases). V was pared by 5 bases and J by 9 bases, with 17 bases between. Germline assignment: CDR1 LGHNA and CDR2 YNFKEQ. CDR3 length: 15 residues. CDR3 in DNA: TGTGCCAGCAGCGAAGGCCAGGGTGCCCGTTCACCCCTCCACTTT. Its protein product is CASSEGQGARSPLHF.

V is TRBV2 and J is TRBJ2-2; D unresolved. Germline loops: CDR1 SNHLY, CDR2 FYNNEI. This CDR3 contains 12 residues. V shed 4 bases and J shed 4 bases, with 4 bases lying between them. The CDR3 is CASSVGTGELFF. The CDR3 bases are TGTGCCAGCAGTGTGGGCACCGGGGAGCTGTTTTTT.

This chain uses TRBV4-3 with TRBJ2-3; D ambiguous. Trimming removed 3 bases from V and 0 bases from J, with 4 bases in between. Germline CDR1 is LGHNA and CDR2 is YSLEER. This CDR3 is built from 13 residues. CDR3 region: CASSHTSTDTQYF. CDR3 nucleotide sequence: TGCGCCAGCAGCCACACTAGCACAGATACGCAGTATTTT.

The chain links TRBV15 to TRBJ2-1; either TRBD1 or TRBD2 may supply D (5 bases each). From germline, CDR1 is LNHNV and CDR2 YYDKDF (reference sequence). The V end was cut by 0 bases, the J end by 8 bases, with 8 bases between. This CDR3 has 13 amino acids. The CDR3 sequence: CATSRDRGYEQFF. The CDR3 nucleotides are TGTGCCACCAGCAGAGATCGGGGCTATGAGCAGTTCTTC.

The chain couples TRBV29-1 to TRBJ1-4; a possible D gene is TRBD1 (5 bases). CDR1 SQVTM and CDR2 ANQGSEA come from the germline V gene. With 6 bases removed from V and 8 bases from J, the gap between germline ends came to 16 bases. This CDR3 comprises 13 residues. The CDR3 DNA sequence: TGCAGCGTCCGGCGGGGCTCAGGAGAAAAACTGTTTTTT. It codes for CSVRRGSGEKLFF.

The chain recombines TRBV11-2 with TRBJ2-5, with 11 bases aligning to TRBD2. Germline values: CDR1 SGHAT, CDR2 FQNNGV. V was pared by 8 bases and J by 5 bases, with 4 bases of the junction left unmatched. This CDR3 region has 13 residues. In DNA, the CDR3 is TGTGCCAGCCTCTGGACTAGCGGGGAGACCCAGTACTTC. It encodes CASLWTSGETQYF.

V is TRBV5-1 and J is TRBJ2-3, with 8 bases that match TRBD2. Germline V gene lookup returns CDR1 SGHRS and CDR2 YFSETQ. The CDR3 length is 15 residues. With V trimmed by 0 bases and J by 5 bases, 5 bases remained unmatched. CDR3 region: CASSLAAGVEDTQYF. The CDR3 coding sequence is TGCGCCAGCAGCTTGGCAGCGGGAGTGGAAGATACGCAGTATTTT.

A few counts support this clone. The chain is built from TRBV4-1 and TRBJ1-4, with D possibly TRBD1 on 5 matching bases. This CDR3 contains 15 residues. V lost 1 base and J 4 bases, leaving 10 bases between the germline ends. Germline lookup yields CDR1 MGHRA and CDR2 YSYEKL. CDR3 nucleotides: TGCGCCAGCAGCCAAGTTACAGGACTTAATGAAAAACTGTTTTTT. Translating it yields CASSQVTGLNEKLFF.

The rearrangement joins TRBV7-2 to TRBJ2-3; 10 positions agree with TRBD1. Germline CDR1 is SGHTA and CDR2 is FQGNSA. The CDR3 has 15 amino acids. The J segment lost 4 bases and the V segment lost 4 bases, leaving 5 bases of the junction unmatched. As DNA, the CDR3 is TGTGCCAGCAGCTCCCCGGACAGGGGGGCAGATACGCAGTATTTT. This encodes CASSSPDRGADTQYF.

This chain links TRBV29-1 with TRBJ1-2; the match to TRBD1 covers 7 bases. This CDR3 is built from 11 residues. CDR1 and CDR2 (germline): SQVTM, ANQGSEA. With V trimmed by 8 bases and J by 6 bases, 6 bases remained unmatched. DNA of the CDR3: TGCAGCACCACGACAGGGCATGGCTACACCTTC. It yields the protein CSTTTGHGYTF.

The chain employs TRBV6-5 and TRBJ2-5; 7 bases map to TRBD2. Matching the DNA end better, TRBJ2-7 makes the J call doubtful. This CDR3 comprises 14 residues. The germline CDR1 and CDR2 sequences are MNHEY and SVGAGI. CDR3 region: CASSYSRGAYEQYF. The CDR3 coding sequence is TGTGCCAGCAGTTACTCACGGGGGGCCTACGAGCAGTACTTC.

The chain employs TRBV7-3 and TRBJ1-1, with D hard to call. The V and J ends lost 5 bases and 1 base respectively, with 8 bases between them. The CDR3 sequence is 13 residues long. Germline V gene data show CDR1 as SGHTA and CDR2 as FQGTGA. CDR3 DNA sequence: TGTGCCAGCAGCCCGACATGGAACACTGAAGCTTTCTTT. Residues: CASSPTWNTEAFF.

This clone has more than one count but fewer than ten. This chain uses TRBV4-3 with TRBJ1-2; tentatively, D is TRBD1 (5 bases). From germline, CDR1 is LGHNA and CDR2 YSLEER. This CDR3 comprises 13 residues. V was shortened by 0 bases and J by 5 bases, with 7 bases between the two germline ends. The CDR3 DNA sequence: TGCGCCAGCAGCCAAGACAGGGCATATGGCTACACCTTC. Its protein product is CASSQDRAYGYTF.

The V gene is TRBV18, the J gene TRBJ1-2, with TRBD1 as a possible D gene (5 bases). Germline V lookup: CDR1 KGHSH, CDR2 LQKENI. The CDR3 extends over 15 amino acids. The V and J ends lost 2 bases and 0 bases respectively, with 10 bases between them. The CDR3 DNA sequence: TGTGCCAGCTCACCAGAGACAGCTACTAACTATGGCTACACCTTC. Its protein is CASSPETATNYGYTF.

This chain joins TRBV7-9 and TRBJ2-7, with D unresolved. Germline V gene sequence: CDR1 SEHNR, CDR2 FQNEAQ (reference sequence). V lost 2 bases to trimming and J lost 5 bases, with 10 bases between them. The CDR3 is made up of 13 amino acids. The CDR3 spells CASSLTVGDEQYF. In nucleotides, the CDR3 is TGTGCCAGCAGCTTAACGGTTGGGGACGAGCAGTACTTC.

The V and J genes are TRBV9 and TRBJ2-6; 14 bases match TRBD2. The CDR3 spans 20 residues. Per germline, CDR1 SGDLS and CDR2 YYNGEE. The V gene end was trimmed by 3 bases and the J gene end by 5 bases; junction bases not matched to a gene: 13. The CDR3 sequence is CASSDGAGTSGSWRANVLTF. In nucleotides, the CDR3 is TGTGCCAGCAGCGATGGCGCCGGGACTAGCGGGAGTTGGAGGGCCAACGTCCTGACTTTC.

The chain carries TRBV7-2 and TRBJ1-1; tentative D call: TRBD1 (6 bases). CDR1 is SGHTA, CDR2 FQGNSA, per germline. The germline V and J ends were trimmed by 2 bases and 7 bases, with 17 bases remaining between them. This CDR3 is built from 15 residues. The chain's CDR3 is CASSLFPQGNLEAFF. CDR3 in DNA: TGTGCCAGCAGCTTATTCCCCCAGGGGAACCTTGAAGCTTTCTTT. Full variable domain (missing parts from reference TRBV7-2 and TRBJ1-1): GAGVSQSPSNKVTEKGKDVELRCDPISGHTALYWYRQSLGQGLEFLIYFQGNSAPDKSGLPSDRFSAERTGGSVSTLTIQRTQQEDSAVYLCASSLFPQGNLEAFFGQGTRLTVV.

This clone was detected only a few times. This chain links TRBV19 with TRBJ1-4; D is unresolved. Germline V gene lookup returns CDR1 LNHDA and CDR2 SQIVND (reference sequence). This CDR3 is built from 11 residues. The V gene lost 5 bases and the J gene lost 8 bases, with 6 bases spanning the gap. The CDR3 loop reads CASSEREKLFF. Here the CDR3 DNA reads TGTGCCAGTAGTGAACGGGAAAAACTGTTTTTT.

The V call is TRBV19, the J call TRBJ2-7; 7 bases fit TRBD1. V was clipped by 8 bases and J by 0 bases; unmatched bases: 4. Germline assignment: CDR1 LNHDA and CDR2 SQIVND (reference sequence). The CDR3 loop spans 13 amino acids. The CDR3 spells CASWDSSSYEQYF. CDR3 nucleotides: TGTGCCAGTTGGGACAGTAGCTCCTACGAGCAGTACTTC.